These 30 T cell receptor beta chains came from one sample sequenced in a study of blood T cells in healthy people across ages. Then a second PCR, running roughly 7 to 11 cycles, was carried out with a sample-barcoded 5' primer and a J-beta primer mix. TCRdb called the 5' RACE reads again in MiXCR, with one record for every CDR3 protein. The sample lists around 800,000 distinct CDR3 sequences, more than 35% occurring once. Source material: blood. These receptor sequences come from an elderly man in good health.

The CDR3 sequence is CSATGGKGANTEAFF. CDR3 DNA: TGCAGTGCCACGGGGGGGAAGGGGGCGAACACTGAAGCTTTCTTT. V is TRBV20-1 and J is TRBJ1-1; 7 bases line up with TRBD1. V gave up 6 bases and J gave up 1 base; unmatched junction bases: 11. CDR1 and CDR2 from the germline V gene are DFQATT and SNEGSKA (reference sequence). CDR3 length equals 15 residues.

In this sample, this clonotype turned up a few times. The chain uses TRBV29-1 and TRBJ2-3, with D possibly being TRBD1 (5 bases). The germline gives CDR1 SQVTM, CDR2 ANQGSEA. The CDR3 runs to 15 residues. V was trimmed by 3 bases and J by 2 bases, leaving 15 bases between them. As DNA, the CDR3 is TGCAGCGTTGAGCCGAGCAGGACAAACACAGATACGCAGTATTTT. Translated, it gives CSVEPSRTNTDTQYF.

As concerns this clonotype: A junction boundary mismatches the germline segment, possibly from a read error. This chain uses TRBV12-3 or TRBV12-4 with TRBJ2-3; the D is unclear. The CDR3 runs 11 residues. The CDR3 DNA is TGTGCCAGACGGAGCGTAGATATGCAGTATTTT. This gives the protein CARRSVDMQYF.

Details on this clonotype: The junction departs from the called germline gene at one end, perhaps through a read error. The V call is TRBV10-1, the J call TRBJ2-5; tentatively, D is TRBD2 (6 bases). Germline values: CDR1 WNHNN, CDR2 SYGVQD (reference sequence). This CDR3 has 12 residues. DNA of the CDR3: TGCGCCGGCAGTGAGTCGGGGGAGACCCAGTGCTTC. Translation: CAGSESGETQCF.

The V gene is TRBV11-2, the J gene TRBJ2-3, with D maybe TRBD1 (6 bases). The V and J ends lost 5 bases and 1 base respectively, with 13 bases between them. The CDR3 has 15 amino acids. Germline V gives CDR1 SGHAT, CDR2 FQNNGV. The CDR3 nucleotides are TGTGCCAGCAGCGACCAACAGGGAGGCACAGATACGCAGTATTTT. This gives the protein CASSDQQGGTDTQYF.

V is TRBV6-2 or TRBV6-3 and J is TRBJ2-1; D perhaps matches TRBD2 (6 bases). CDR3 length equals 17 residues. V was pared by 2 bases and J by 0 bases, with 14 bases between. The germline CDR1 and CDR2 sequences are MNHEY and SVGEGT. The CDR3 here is CASSYLVGTVSYNEQFF. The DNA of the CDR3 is TGTGCCAGCAGTTACCTCGTTGGGACTGTCTCCTACAATGAGCAGTTCTTC.

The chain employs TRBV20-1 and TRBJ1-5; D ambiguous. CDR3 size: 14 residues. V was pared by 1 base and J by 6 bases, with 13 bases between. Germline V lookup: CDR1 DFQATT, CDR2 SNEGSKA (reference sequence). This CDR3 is CSARVAGVGQPQHF. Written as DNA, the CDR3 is TGCAGTGCTAGAGTGGCGGGAGTGGGTCAGCCCCAGCATTTT.

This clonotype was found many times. The CDR3 reads CSVSTGRNTEAFF. The CDR3 bases are TGCAGCGTTTCTACGGGGCGGAACACTGAAGCTTTCTTT. The chain combines TRBV29-1 with TRBJ1-1, with D possibly matching TRBD1 (5 bases). Between the trimmed V and J ends, which lost 5 bases and 1 base, there was a span of 11 bases. CDR1 and CDR2 (germline): SQVTM, ANQGSEA. CDR3 length: 13 amino acids.

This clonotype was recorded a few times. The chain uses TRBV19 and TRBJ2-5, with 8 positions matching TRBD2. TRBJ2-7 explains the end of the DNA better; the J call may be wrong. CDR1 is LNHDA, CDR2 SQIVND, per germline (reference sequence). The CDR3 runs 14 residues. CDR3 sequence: CASSIDSSGYEQYF. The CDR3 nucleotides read TGTGCCAGTAGTATAGATTCTAGCGGGTACGAGCAGTACTTC.

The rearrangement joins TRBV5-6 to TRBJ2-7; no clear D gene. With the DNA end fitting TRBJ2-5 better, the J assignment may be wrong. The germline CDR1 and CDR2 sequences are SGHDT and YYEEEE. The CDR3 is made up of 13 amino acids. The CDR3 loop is CASSFPMSETQYF. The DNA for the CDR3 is TGTGCCAGCAGCTTCCCCATGTCAGAGACCCAGTACTTC.

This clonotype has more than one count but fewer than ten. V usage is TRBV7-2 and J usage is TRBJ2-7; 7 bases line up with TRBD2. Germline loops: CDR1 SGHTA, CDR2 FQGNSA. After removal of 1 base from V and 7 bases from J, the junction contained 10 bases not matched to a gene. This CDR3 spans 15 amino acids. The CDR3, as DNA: TGTGCCAGCAGCTTAGTTAGTACTAGCGCCCATGAGCAGTACTTC. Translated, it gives CASSLVSTSAHEQYF.

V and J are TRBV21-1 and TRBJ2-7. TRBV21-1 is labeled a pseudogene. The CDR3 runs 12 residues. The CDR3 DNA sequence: TGTGCCAGCAGCCCTAAGACGAATGAGCAGTACTTC. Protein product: CASSPKTNEQYF.

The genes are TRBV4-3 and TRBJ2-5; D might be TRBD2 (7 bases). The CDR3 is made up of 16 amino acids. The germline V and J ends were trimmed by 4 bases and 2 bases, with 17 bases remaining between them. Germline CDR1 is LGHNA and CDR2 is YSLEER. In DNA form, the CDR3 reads TGCGCCAGCAGCCCCGGAGGGGGGGGGAAGCAAGAGACCCAGTACTTC. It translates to CASSPGGGGKQETQYF.

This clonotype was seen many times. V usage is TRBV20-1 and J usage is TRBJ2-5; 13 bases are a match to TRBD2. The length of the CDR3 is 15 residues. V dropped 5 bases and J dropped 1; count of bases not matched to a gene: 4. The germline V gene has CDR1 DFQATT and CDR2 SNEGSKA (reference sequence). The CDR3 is CSASGTSGIQETQYF. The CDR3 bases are TGCAGTGCTTCCGGGACTAGCGGGATCCAAGAGACCCAGTACTTC.

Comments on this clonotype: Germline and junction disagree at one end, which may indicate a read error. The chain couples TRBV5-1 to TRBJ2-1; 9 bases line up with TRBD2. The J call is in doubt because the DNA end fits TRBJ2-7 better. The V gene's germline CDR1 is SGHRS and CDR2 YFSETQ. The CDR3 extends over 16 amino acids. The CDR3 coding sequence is TGCGCCAACAGCTTTAGACTAGCGGATTCCTACAATGAGCAGTACTTC. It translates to CANSFRLADSYNEQYF.

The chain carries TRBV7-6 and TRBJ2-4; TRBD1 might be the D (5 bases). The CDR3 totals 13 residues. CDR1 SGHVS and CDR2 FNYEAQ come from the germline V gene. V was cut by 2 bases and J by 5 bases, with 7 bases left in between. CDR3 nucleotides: TGTGCCAGCAGCTTAACGACAGAAAACATTCAGTACTTC. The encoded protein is CASSLTTENIQYF.

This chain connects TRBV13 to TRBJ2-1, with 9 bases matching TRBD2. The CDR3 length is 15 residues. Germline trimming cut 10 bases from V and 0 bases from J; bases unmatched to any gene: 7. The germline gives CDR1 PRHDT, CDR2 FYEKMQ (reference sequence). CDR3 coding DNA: TGTGCCACTGGGTCTAGCGGGACCTCCTACAATGAGCAGTTCTTC. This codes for CATGSSGTSYNEQFF.

CDR3 protein: CASSLTGIPSYEQYF. CDR3 nucleotide sequence: TGTGCCAGCAGCTTAACGGGGATTCCCTCCTACGAGCAGTACTTC. The gene calls are TRBV7-3 and TRBJ2-7; the D is unclear. CDR1 is SGHTA, CDR2 FQGTGA, per germline. The CDR3 is 15 residues long. Trimming took 0 bases from V and 0 from J, leaving 9 bases between them. Combining the CDR3 with reference TRBV7-3 and TRBJ2-7 gives the whole variable domain GAGVSQTPSNKVTEKGKYVELRCDPISGHTALYWYRQSLGQGPEFLIYFQGTGAADDSGLPNDRFFAVRPEGSVSTLKIQRTERGDSAVYLCASSLTGIPSYEQYFGPGTRLTVT.

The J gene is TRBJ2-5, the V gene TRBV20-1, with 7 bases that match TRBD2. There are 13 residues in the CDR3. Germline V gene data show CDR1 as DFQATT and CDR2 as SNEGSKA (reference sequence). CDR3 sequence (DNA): TGCAGCTCGACACTAGCGTACCAAGAGACCCAGTACTTC. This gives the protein CSSTLAYQETQYF.

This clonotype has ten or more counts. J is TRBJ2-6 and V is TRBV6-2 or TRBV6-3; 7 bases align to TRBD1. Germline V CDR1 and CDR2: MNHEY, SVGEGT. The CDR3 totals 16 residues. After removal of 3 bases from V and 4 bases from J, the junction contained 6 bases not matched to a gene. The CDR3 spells CASSYRQGAGANVLTF. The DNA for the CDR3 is TGTGCCAGCAGTTATAGACAGGGCGCGGGGGCCAACGTCCTGACTTTC.

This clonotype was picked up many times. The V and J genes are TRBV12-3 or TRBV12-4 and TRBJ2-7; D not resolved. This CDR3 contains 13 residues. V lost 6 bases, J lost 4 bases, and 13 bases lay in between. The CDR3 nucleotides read TGTGCCAGCAGCCCGTCGACACAATACGAGCAGTACTTC. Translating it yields CASSPSTQYEQYF.

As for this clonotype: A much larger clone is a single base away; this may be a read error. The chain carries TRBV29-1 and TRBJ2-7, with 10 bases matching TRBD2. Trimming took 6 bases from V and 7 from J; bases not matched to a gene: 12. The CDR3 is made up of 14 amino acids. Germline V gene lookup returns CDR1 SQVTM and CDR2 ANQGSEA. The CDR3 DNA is TGCAGCGTCCGGGGGGCTAGCGGGAGTAATGAGCAGTACTTC. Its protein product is CSVRGASGSNEQYF.

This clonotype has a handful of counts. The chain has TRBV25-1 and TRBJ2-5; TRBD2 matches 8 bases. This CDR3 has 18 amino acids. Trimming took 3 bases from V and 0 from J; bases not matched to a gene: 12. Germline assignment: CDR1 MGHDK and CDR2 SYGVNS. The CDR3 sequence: CASSDLKTSVRYQETQYF. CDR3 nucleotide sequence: TGTGCCAGCAGTGATTTGAAGACTAGCGTTAGGTACCAAGAGACCCAGTACTTC.

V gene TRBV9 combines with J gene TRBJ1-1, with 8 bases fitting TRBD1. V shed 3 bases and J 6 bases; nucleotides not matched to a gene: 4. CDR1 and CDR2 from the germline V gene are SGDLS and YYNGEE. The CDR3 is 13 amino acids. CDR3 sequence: CASSARQGSEAFF. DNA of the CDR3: TGTGCCAGCAGCGCAAGACAGGGGTCTGAAGCTTTCTTT.

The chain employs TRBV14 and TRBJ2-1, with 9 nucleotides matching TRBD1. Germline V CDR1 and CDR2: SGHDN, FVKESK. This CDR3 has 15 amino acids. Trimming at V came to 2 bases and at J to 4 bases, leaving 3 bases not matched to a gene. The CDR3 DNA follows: TGTGCCAGCAGCCAACTAGGACAGGGGTACAATGAGCAGTTCTTC. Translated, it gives CASSQLGQGYNEQFF.

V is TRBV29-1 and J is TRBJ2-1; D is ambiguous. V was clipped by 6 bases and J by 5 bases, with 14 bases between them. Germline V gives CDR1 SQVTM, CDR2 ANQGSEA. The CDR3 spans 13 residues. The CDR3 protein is CSVGTYSNNEQFF. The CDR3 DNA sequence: TGCAGCGTGGGCACTTACTCGAACAATGAGCAGTTCTTC.

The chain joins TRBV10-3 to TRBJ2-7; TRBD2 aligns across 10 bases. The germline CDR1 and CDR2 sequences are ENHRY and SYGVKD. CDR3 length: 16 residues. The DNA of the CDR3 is TGTGTCACCCGGGACAGCGCTAGCGGGAGTCAGTACGAGCAGTACTTC. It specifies CVTRDSASGSQYEQYF.

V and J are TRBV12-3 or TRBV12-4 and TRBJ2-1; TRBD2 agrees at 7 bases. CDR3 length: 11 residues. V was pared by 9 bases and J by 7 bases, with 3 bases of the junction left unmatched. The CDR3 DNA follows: TGTGCCAGTGGGGGGGGGAATGAGCAGTTCTTC. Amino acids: CASGGGNEQFF.

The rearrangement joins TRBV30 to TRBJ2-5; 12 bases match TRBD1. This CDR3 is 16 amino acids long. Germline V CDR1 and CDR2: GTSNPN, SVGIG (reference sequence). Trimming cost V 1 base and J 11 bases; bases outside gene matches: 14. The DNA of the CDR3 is TGTGCCTGGAGTGGGAGAGGGACAGGGGGCTCGCGAGAGCAGTACTTC. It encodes CAWSGRGTGGSREQYF.

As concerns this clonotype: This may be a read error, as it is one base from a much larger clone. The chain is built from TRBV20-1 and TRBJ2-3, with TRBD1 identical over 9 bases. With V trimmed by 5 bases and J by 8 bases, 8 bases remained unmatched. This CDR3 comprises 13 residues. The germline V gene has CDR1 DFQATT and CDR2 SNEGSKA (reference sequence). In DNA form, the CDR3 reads TGCAGTGCTTTGGACAGGGGCCCAGGTACGCAGTATTTT. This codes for CSALDRGPGTQYF.